The rows below give T cell receptor beta chains drawn from one sample of a study of control samples from healthy donors and cancer patients. Repertoires were generated with immunoSEQ multiplex PCR, while TCRdb's copy carries only in-frame clones and drops some. The sample has 95,000 to 120,000 clones; 82% are singletons. Sequencing was carried out using blood. The receptors shown here come from a man younger than 35 in good health. Each CDR3 is given with its conserved first and last residue. D genes are given only for firm matches. Clone sizes are given selectively: once, few, many, or a class where the clone is expanded.

TRBJ2-2 13 TRBV10-1 NA NA TGCGCCAGCAGTGAGTCGTATAGCGGGGAGCTGTTTTTT CASSESYSGELFF
TRBJ2-1 15 TRBV18 NA NA TGTGCCAGCTCACCCCAGGGGGGGTTGATGGCTGAGCAGTTCTTC CASSPQGGLMAEQFF
TRBJ2-1 15 TRBV6-5 NA NA TGTGCCAGCAGTTACTCGATTGTGGGGAGAAATGAGCAGTTCTTC CASSYSIVGRNEQFF
TRBJ1-5 13 TRBV6-5 TRBD1 once TGTGCCAGCTCAAGGGGGCACAATCAGCCCCAGCATTTT CASSRGHNQPQHF
TRBJ1-2 15 TRBV11-1 TRBD1 NA TGTGCCAGCAGTCCGGGACAGGGGAGGAGCCATGGCTACACCTTC CASSPGQGRSHGYTF
TRBJ2-7 16 TRBV11-2 NA once TGTGCCAGCAGCCCCCTACAGGGATTAAGCTCCTACGAGCAGTACTTC CASSPLQGLSSYEQYF
TRBJ2-3 16 TRBV30 TRBD2 NA TGTGCCTGGAGTCCACTAGCGGGGGCTAGCACAGATACGCAGTATTTT CAWSPLAGASTDTQYF
TRBJ1-2 11 TRBV20-1 TRBD1 NA TGCAGTGCCCAGGGGGGTGGTGGCTACACCTTC CSAQGGGGYTF
TRBJ2-3 18 TRBV11-2 TRBD1 NA TGTGCCAGCAGCTTAATTGCCTTCGGGACAGGGAACACAGATACGCAGTATTTT CASSLIAFGTGNTDTQYF
TRBJ1-6 16 TRBV6-6 NA few TGTGCCAGCAGCGGAATAACAGGGTCCAATAATTCACCCCTCCACTTT CASSGITGSNNSPLHF
TRBJ1-2 14 TRBV4-3 NA NA TGCGCCAGCAGCCAAGAACAAACTGCATATGGCTACACCTTC CASSQEQTAYGYTF
TRBJ2-3 16 TRBV29-1 NA NA TGCAGCGTTGAAATCCCCCTAAGGGGAGGCACAGATACGCAGTATTTT CSVEIPLRGGTDTQYF
TRBJ2-1 15 TRBV11-2 NA NA TGTGCCAGCGCGCCCTTGGTGGGGGGCGTCAATGAGCAGTTCTTC CASAPLVGGVNEQFF
TRBJ2-3 18 TRBV21-1 NA NA TGTGCCAGCAGTCACGGACTAGCGGGGGCACGTGGCACAGATACGCAGTATTTT CASSHGLAGARGTDTQYF
TRBJ1-1 14 TRBV19 TRBD1 NA TGTGCCAGTAGTACCTCGGGACAGACTGTACTAGCTTTCTTT CASSTSGQTVLAFF
TRBJ2-1 13 TRBV19 NA NA TGTGCCAGTAGTATAGTCGGTGCCAATGAGCAGTTCTTC CASSIVGANEQFF
TRBJ2-7 15 TRBV4-1 TRBD1 NA TGCGCCAGCAGCCAAGTGTGGACAGGGACCTACGAGCAGTACTTC CASSQVWTGTYEQYF
TRBJ2-5 15 TRBV28 TRBD1 NA TGTGCCAGCGGTACAGGGGGCTATCAGGGGGAGACCCAGTACTTC CASGTGGYQGETQYF
TRBJ1-1 13 TRBV24-1 NA NA TGTGCCACCCGTGGGACATCTAACACTGAAGCTTTCTTT CATRGTSNTEAFF
TRBJ2-2 16 TRBV28 TRBD1 few TGTGCCAGCAGCGCGGACAGGCCCCCGGGCACCGGGGAGCTGTTTTTT CASSADRPPGTGELFF
TRBJ2-5 17 TRBV5-4 TRBD2 NA TGTGCCAGCAGCCGAACGGGGAGCGGGGGGTCCCAAGAGACCCAGTACTTC CASSRTGSGGSQETQYF
TRBJ1-1 15 TRBV5-6 NA NA TGTGCCAGCAGCTTGGCTCGGGGGCCGAACACTGAAGCTTTCTTT CASSLARGPNTEAFF
TRBJ1-3 15 TRBV18 TRBD1 NA TGTGCCAGCTCTCAACAGGGGGCATTTGGAAACACCATATATTTT CASSQQGAFGNTIYF
TRBJ1-1 13 TRBV6-6 NA NA TGTGCCAGCAGGGCGCCGGGGATCACTGAAGCTTTCTTT CASRAPGITEAFF
TRBJ2-7 16 TRBV5-1 NA NA TGCGCCAGCAGCTTGGGTAGGAACAGGCTTCTCTACGAGCAGTACTTC CASSLGRNRLLYEQYF
TRBJ2-5 17 TRBV9 NA NA TGTGCCAGCAGCCTCCAAGGGGGGGGTTTATCTCAAGAGACCCAGTACTTC CASSLQGGGLSQETQYF
TRBJ1-2 14 TRBV19 NA NA TGTGCCAGTCGTCAAGGGACGGCCAACTATGGCTACACCTTC CASRQGTANYGYTF
TRBJ1-3 14 TRBV7-2 NA once TGTGCCAGCAGCGCTTCACCCTCTGGAAACACCATATATTTT CASSASPSGNTIYF
TRBJ1-4 14 TRBV5-1 TRBD1 NA TGCGCCAGCAGATCTGGACAGGGCCGTGAAAAACTGTTTTTT CASRSGQGREKLFF
TRBJ1-5 15 TRBV6-2/TRBV6-3 TRBD1 NA TGTGCCAGCAGTTACATACAGGGGGTACGTCAGCCCCAGCATTTT CASSYIQGVRQPQHF
TRBJ2-2 18 TRBV25-1 TRBD1 once TGTGCCAGCAGTGACCCTCAAAGGGGACAGGGGCCCACCGGGGAGCTGTTTTTT CASSDPQRGQGPTGELFF
TRBJ1-3 13 TRBV6-5 NA NA TGTGCCAGCAGCTTATGGGATGGAAACACCATATATTTT CASSLWDGNTIYF
TRBJ2-3 14 TRBV5-4 NA NA TGTGCCAGCAGCTTGGAGCTTAGCACAGATACGCAGTATTTT CASSLELSTDTQYF
TRBJ2-3 15 TRBV4-1 TRBD2 NA TGCGCCAGCAGCCAGCAAAGCGGGGACACAGATACGCAGTATTTT CASSQQSGDTDTQYF
TRBJ2-1 16 TRBV18 NA once TGTGCCAGCTCACCACCCGAATCCTTCTCCTACAATGAGCAGTTCTTC CASSPPESFSYNEQFF
TRBJ2-5 14 TRBV5-1 TRBD1 NA TGCGCCAGCAGCGTATTAACAGGGGGAGAGACCCAGTACTTC CASSVLTGGETQYF
TRBJ2-5 15 TRBV10-3 TRBD2 NA TGTGCCATCAAACGGACGGGGGGGGATTCGGAGACCCAGTACTTC CAIKRTGGDSETQYF
TRBJ1-2 15 TRBV15 NA once TGTGCCACCAGCAGAGATTTGCTGGGGGGCGGTGGCTACACCTTC CATSRDLLGGGGYTF
TRBJ2-5 12 TRBV6-2/TRBV6-3 NA few TGTGCCAGCAGTTATCCCCGAGAGACCCAGTACTTC CASSYPRETQYF
TRBJ1-1 12 TRBV19 NA NA TGTGCCAGTAGTATGGGACGGACTGAAGCTTTCTTT CASSMGRTEAFF
TRBJ1-3 16 TRBV5-1 TRBD1 few TGCGCCAGCAGCAATGGACAGGCCTACTCTGGAAACACCATATATTTT CASSNGQAYSGNTIYF
TRBJ1-2 13 TRBV5-1 TRBD1 NA TGCGCCAGCAGCCTTGGGACAGCGGGCGGCTACACCTTC CASSLGTAGGYTF
TRBJ2-5 17 TRBV3-1/TRBV3-2 NA NA TGTGCCAGCAGCCACTTCTCGGGGCCTGGGGTTTGGGAGACCCAGTACTTC CASSHFSGPGVWETQYF
TRBJ1-2 18 TRBV25-1 TRBD1 few TGTGCCAGCAGTGAAGGGACAGGGGGCAGAAGAGCTAACTATGGCTACACCTTC CASSEGTGGRRANYGYTF
TRBJ2-7 15 TRBV3-1/TRBV3-2 NA NA TGTGCCAGCAGCAGGACTGGCGGGGGCCACTACGAGCAGTACTTC CASSRTGGGHYEQYF
TRBJ2-7 12 TRBV2 NA NA TGTGCCAGGGGAAGGCCCCCTGGTGAGCAGTACTTC CARGRPPGEQYF
TRBJ2-5 13 TRBV12-3/TRBV12-4 TRBD1 once TGTGCCAGCAGCTGGACAGGGAGAGAGACCCAGTACTTC CASSWTGRETQYF
TRBJ1-1 13 TRBV6-5 TRBD1 NA TGTGCCAGCAGATTTAGGGACAGCACTGAAGCTTTCTTT CASRFRDSTEAFF
TRBJ2-2 14 TRBV7-9 NA NA TGTGCCAGCAGCTTGGGGACGGAGACCGGGGAGCTGTTTTTT CASSLGTETGELFF
TRBJ1-1 13 TRBV11-1 NA NA TGTGCCAGCAGCTTACAGGGAGGGACTGAAGCTTTCTTT CASSLQGGTEAFF
TRBJ2-5 14 TRBV5-1 TRBD1 NA TGCGCCAGCAGCCTCGGGACAGCTGGAGAGACCCAGTACTTC CASSLGTAGETQYF
TRBJ2-2 14 TRBV25-1 NA NA TGTGCCAGCAGTGGGGCCGGCGACACCGGGGAGCTGTTTTTT CASSGAGDTGELFF
TRBJ2-2 13 TRBV12-3/TRBV12-4 NA NA TGTGCCAGCAGATCTGCAGAGGGAAGGGAGCTGTTTTTT CASRSAEGRELFF
TRBJ1-1 13 TRBV12-3/TRBV12-4 NA NA TGTGCCAGCAGTTTGCAGGCCTACACTGAAGCTTTCTTT CASSLQAYTEAFF